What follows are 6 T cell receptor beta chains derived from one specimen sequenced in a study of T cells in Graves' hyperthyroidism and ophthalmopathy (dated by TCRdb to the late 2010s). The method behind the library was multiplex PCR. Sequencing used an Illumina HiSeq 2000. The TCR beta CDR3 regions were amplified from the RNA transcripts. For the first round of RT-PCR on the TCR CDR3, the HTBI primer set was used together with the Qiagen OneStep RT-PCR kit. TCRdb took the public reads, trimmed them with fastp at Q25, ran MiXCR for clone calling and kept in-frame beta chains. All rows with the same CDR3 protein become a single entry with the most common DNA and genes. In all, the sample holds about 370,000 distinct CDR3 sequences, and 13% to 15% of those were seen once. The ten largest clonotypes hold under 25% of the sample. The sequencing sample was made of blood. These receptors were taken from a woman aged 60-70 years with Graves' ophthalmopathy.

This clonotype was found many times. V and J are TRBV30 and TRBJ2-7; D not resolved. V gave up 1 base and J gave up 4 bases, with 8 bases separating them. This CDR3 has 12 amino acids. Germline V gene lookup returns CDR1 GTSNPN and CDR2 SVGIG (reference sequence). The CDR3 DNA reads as TGTGCCTGGAGTGCTACAGAATACGAGCAGTACTTC. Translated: CAWSATEYEQYF.

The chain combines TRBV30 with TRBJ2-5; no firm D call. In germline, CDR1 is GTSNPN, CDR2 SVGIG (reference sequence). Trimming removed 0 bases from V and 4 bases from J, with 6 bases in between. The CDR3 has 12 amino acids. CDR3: CAWSVVRETQYF. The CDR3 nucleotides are TGTGCCTGGAGTGTAGTGCGAGAGACCCAGTACTTC.

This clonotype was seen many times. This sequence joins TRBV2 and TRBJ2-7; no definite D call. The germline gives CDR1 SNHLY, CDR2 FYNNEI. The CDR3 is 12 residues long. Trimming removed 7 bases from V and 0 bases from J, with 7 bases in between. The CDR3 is CASIEHSYEQYF. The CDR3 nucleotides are TGTGCCAGCATAGAACACTCCTACGAGCAGTACTTC. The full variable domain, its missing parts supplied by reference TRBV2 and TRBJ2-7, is EPEVTQTPSHQVTQMGQEVILRCVPISNHLYFYWYRQILGQKVEFLVSFYNNEISEKSEIFDDQFSVERPDGSNFTLKIRSTKLEDSAMYFCASIEHSYEQYFGPGTRLTVT.

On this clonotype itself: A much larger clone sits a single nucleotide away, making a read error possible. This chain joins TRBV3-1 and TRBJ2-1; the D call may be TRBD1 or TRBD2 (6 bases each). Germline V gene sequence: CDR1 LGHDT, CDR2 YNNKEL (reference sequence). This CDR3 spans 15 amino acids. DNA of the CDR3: TGTACCAGCAGCCTCCCACGGGGGCCTAAAGATGAGCAGTTCTTC. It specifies CTSSLPRGPKDEQFF.

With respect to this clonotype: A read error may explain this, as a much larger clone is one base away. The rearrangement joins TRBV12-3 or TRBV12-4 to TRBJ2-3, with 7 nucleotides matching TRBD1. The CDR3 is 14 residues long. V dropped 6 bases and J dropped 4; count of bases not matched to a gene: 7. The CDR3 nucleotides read TGTGCCAGCAGGGGGGACAGAGTCGCAGATACGCAGTATTTT. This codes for CASRGDRVADTQYF.

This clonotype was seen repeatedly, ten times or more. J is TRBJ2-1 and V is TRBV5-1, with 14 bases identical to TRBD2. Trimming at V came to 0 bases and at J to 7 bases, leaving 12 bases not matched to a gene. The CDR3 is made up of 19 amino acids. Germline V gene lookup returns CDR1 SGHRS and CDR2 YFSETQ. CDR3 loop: CASSLGPPGLAGVGNEQFF. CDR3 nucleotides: TGCGCCAGCAGCTTGGGCCCACCGGGACTAGCGGGAGTCGGAAATGAGCAGTTCTTC.